This T cell receptor (beta chain) was retrieved from a study of T cells in Graves' hyperthyroidism and ophthalmopathy. Overall study findings and caveats: The model foresaw ophthalmopathy a median roughly 6.3 months prior to onset.

The CDR3 extends over 13 amino acids. Trimming cost V 3 bases and J 5 bases, with 10 bases left between them. The V gene's germline CDR1 is SGHAT and CDR2 FQDESV (reference sequence). Regions amplified from RNA transcripts were the TCR beta CDR3 regions. TCR CDR3 underwent first-round RT-PCR with the HTBI primer set. TCRdb itself ran the multiplex PCR reads through MiXCR, one entry per CDR3 protein. The sample comprises about 290,000 distinct CDR3 sequences, about 19% of which are singletons, and 35% to 40% rests with the top ten. This clonotype has ten or more counts. Its specificity is not known. This chain links TRBV11-1 with TRBJ1-1, with D possibly being TRBD1 (5 bases). The sequence derives from a man over 45 with Graves' ophthalmopathy. Material: blood. The CDR3 coding sequence is TGTGCCAGCAGCTTCGGACATCAGACTGAAGCTTTCTTT. Amino acid sequence: CASSFGHQTEAFF.